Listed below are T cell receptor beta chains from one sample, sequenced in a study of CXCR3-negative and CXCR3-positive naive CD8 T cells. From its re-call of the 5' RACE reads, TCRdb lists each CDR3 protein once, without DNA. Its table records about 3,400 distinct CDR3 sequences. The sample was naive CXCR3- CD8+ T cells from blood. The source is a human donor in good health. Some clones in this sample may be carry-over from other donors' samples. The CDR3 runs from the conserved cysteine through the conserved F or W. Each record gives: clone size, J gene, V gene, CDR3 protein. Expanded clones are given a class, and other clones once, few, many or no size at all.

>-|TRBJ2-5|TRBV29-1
CSVILPEWAQYF
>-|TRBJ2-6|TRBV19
CASSAPPGTTAGANVLTF
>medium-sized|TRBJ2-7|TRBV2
CASSRSSYEQYF
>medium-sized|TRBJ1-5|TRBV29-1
CSVVSGASNQPQHF
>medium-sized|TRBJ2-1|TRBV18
CASSEASGSLHEQFF
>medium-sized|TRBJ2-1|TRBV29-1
CSVEDSNEQFF
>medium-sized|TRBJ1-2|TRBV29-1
CSVDMDHGYTF
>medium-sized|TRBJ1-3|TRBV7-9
CATSFDFGGSGNTIYF
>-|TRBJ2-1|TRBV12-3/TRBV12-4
CASSADIYNEQFF
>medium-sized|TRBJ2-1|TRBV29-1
CSVERVWKSSYNEQFF
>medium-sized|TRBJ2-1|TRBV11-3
CASSLTSSPHCF